Included here is one T cell receptor (beta chain) sequence, with context. Its antigen remains unknown. PCR amplification relied on 60 Vbeta primers (plus 13 Jbeta primers). Libraries were prepared by immunoSEQ multiplex PCR; TCRdb keeps only in-frame clonotypes and omits some of them. Among over 90,000 clones listed, around 77% were seen once. Trimming stripped 8 bases from V and 3 bases from J, with 13 bases between. The CDR3 loop spans 12 amino acids. Germline CDR1 reads GTSNPN; CDR2 reads SVGIG (reference sequence). The data derive from a study of cytomegalovirus exposure and HLA in healthy donors. Findings and caveats of the study: The classifier was said to identify cytomegalovirus status with high specificity and sensitivity. With later analysis, a missense DCLRE1C variant became linked to TCR beta V- and J-gene trimming.

The source is a woman aged 55-69 years in good health and CMV-seropositive. The chain employs TRBV30 and TRBJ1-1; D is perhaps TRBD1 (5 bases). Sequenced input: PBMCs. The CDR3 is CAGVRGYTEAFF. The CDR3 nucleotides read TGTGCCGGGGTTCGGGGGTACACTGAAGCTTTCTTT.